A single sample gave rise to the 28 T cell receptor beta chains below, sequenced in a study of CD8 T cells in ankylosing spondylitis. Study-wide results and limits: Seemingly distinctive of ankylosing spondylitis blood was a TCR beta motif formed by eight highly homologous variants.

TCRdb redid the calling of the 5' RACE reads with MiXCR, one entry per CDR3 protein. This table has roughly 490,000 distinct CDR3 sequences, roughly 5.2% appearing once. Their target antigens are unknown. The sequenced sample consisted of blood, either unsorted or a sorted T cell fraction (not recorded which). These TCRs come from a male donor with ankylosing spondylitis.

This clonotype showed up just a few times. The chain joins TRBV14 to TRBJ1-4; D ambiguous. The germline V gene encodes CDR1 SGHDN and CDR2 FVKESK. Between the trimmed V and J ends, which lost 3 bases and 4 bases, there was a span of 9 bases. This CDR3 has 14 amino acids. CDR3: CASSQDGINEKLFF. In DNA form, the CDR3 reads TGTGCCAGCAGCCAGGACGGAATTAATGAAAAACTGTTTTTT.

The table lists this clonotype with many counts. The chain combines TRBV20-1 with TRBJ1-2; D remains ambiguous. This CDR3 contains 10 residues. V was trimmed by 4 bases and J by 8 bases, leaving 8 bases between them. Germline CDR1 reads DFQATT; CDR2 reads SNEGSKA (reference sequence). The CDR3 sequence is CSAKAGGYTF. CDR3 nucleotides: TGCAGTGCTAAGGCAGGCGGCTACACCTTC.

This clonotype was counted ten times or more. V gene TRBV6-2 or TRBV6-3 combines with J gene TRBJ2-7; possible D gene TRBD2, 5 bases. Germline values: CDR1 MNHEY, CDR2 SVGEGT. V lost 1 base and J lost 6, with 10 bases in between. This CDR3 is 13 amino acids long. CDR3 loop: CASSYYPGGEQYF. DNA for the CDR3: TGTGCCAGCAGTTACTACCCCGGAGGCGAGCAGTACTTC.

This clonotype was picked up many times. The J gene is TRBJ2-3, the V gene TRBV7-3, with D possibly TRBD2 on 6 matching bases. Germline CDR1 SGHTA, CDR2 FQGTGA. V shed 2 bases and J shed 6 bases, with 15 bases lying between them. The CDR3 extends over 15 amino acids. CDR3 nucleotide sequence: TGTGCCAGCAGCTTATGGAGGGGCTTGATGGATACGCAGTATTTT. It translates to CASSLWRGLMDTQYF.

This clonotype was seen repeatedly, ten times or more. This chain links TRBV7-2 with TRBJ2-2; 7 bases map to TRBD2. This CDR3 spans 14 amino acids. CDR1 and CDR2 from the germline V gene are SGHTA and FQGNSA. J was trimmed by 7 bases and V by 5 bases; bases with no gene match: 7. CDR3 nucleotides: TGTGCCAGCAGCCCTACTAGCGCGGGCGGGGAGCTGTTTTTT. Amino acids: CASSPTSAGGELFF.

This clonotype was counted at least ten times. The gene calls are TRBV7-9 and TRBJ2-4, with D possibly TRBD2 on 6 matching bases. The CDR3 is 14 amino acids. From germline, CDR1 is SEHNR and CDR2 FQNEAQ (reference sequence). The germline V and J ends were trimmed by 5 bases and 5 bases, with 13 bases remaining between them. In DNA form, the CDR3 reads TGTGCCAGCAGCAAAGGGCGGGACCAAAACATTCAGTACTTC. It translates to CASSKGRDQNIQYF.

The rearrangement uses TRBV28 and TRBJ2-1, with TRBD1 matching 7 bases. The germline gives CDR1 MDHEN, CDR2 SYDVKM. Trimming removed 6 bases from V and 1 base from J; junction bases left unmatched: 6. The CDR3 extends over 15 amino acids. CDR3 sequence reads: CASRHRGRSYNEQFF. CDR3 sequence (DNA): TGTGCCAGCAGACACAGGGGAAGGTCCTACAATGAGCAGTTCTTC.

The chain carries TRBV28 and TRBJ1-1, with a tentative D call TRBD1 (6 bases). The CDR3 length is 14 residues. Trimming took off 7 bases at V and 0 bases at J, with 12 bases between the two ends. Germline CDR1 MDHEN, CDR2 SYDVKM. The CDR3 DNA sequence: TGTGCCAGCAATACGGGACACCTGAACACTGAAGCTTTCTTT. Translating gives CASNTGHLNTEAFF.

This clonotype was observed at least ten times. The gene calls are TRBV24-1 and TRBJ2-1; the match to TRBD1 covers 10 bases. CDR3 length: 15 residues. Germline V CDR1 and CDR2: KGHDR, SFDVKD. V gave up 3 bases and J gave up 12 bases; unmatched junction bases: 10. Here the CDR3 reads CATSDPGTGDAGQFF. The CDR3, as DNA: TGTGCCACCAGTGATCCCGGGACAGGGGATGCTGGGCAGTTCTTC.

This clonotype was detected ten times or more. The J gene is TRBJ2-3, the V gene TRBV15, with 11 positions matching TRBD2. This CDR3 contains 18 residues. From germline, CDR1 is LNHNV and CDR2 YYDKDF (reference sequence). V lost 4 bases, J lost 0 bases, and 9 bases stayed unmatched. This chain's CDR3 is CATSIFDGLAGSTDTQYF. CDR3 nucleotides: TGTGCCACCAGCATCTTCGATGGACTAGCGGGTAGCACAGATACGCAGTATTTT.

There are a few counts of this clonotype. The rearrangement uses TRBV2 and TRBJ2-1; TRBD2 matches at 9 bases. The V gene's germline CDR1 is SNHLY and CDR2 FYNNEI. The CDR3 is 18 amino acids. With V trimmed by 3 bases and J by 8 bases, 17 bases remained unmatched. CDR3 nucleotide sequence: TGTGCCAGCAGTGAGGGCGGGGGGGCCGTTGTCTTTAAGGATGAGCAGTTCTTC. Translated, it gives CASSEGGGAVVFKDEQFF.

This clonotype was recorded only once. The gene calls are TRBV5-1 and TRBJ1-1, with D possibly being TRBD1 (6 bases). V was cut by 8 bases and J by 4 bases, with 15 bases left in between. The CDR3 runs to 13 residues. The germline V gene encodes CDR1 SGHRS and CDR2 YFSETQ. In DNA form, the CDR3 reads TGCGCCAGAAGCCTCCCAGGGGCCACTGAAGCTTTCTTT. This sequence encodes CARSLPGATEAFF.

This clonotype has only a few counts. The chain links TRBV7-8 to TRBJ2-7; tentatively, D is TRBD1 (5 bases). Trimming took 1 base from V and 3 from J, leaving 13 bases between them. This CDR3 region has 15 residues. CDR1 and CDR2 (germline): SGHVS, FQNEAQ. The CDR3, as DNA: TGTGCCAGCAGCTTAGGCGGCAGGGCGGACTACGAGCAGTACTTC. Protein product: CASSLGGRADYEQYF.

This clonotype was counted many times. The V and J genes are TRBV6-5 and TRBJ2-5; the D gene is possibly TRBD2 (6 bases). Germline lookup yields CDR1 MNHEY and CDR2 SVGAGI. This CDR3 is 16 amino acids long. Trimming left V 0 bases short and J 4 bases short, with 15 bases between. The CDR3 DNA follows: TGTGCCAGCAGTTACTCGAGAATCGGGAGATCAGAGACCCAGTACTTC. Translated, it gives CASSYSRIGRSETQYF.

In DNA form, the CDR3 reads TGTGCCAGCAGCAGGACTAGCGAAGGTCGAACGCAGTATTTT. Amino acid sequence: CASSRTSEGRTQYF. The chain links TRBV7-6 to TRBJ2-3; 9 bases match TRBD2. The CDR3 loop spans 14 amino acids. V shed 5 bases, J shed 9 bases, and the junction held 9 bases outside the gene matches. CDR1 is SGHVS and CDR2 is FNYEAQ in the germline V gene.

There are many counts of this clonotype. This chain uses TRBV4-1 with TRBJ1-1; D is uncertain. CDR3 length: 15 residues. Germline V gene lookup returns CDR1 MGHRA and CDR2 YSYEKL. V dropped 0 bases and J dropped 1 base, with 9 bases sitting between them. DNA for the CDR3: TGCGCCAGCAGCCAAGATCGGGTACAGAACACTGAAGCTTTCTTT. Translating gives CASSQDRVQNTEAFF.

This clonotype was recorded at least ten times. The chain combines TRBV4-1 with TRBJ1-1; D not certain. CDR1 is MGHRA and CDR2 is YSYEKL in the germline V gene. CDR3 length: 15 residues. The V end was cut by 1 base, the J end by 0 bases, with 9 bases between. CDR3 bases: TGCGCCAGCAGCCAAGTGGGCAGCCTGAACACTGAAGCTTTCTTT. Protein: CASSQVGSLNTEAFF.

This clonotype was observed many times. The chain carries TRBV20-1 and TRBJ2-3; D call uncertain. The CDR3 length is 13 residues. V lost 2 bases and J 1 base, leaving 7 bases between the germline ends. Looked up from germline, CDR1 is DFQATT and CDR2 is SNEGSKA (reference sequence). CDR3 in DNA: TGCAGTGCTAGACCCCGGGGCACAGATACGCAGTATTTT. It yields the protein CSARPRGTDTQYF.

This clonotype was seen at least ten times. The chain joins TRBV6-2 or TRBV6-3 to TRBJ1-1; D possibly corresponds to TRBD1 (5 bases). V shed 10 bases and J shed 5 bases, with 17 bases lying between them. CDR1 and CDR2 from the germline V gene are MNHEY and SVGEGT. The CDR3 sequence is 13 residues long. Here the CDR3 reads CAITRAGETEAFF. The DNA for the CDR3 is TGTGCCATCACCCGAGCGGGGGAGACTGAAGCTTTCTTT.

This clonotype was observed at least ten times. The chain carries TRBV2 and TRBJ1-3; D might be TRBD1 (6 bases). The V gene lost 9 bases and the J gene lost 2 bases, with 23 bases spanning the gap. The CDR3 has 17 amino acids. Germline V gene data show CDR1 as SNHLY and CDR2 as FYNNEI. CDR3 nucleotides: TGTGCCAGTCGCCTTAGTAGGGGACATAGAACTGGAAACACCATATATTTT. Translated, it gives CASRLSRGHRTGNTIYF.

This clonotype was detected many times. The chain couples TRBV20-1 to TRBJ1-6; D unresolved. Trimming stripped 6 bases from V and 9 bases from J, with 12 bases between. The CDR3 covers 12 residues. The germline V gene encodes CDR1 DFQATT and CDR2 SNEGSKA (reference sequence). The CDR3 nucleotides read TGCAGTGCCGGCAGGAAGGGTTCACCCCTCCACTTT. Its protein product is CSAGRKGSPLHF.

The CDR3 protein is CSARSGEASTDTQYF. CDR3 bases: TGCAGTGCCCGGTCGGGAGAAGCTAGCACAGATACGCAGTATTTT. This sequence joins TRBV20-1 and TRBJ2-3; D is perhaps TRBD2 (6 bases). Germline V CDR1 and CDR2: DFQATT, SNEGSKA (reference sequence). This CDR3 has 15 amino acids. The V end lost 6 bases, the J end lost 0 bases, and 16 bases lay between the germline ends.

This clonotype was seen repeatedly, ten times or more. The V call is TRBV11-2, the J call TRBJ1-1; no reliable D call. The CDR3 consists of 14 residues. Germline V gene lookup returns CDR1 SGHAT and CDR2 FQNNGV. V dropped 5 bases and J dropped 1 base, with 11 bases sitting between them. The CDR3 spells CASSPTPGNTEAFF. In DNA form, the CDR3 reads TGTGCCAGCAGCCCAACCCCCGGGAACACTGAAGCTTTCTTT.

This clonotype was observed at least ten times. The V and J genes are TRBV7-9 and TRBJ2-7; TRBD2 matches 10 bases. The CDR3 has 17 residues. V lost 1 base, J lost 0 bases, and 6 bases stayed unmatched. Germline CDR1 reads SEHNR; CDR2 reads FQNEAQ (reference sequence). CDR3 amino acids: CASSLGRPSGSSYEQYF. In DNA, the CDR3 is TGTGCCAGCAGCTTAGGTCGGCCTAGCGGGAGCTCCTACGAGCAGTACTTC.

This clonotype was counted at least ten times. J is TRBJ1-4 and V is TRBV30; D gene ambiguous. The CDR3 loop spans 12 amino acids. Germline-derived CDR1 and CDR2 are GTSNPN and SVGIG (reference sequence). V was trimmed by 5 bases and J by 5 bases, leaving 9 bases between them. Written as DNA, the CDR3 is TGTGCCTGGCACGACGTGAATGAAAAACTGTTTTTT. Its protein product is CAWHDVNEKLFF. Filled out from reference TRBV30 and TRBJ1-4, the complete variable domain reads SQTIHQWPATLVQPVGSPLSLECTVEGTSNPNLYWYRQAAGRGLQLLFYSVGIGQISSEVPQNLSASRPQDRQFILSSKKLLLSDSGFYLCAWHDVNEKLFFGSGTQLSVL.

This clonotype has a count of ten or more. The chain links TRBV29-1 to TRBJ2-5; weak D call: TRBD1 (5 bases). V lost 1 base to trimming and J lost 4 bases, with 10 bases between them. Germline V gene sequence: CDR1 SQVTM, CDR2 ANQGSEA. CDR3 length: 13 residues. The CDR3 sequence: CSVEVRQRETQYF. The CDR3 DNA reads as TGCAGCGTTGAAGTAAGACAGCGAGAGACCCAGTACTTC.

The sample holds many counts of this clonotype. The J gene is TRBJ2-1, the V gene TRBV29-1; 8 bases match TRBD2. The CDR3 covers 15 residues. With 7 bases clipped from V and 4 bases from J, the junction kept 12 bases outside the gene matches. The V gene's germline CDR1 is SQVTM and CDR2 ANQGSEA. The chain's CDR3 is CSGSHGLALYNEQFF. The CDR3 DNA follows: TGCAGCGGATCGCACGGACTAGCCCTATACAATGAGCAGTTCTTC.

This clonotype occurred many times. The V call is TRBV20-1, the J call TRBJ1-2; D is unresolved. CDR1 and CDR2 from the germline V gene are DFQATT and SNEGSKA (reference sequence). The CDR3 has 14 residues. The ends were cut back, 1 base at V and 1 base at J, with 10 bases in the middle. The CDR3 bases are TGCAGTGCTAGAGGAGGGCAGCTTAACTATGGCTACACCTTC. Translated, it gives CSARGGQLNYGYTF.